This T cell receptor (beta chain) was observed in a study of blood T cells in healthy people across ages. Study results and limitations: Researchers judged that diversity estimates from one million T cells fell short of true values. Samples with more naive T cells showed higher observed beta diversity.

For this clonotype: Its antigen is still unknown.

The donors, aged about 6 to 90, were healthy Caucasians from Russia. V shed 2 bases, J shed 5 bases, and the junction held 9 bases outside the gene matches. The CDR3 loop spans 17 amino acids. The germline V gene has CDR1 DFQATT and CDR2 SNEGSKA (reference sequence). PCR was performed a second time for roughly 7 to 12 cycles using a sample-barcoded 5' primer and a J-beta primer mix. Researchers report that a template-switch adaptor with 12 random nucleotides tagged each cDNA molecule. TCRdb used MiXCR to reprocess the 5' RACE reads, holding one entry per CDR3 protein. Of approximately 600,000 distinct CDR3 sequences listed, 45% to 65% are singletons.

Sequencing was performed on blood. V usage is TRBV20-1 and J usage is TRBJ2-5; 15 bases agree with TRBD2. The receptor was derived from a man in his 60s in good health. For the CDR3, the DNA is TGCAGTGCTAGATCCGGGACTAGCGGGGGGCCTGGGGAGACCCAGTACTTC. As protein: CSARSGTSGGPGETQYF.